The rows below give T cell receptor beta chains drawn from one sample of a study of blood T cell repertoires in COVID-19. Libraries were prepared by immunoSEQ multiplex PCR; TCRdb keeps only in-frame clonotypes and omits some of them. Of about 150,000 clones in the sample, roughly 84% were seen once. Sequenced material: peripheral blood. The receptor set was obtained from a man in his late teens or twenties with active or convalescent COVID-19. CDR3s include the opening cysteine and the closing phenylalanine or tryptophan. The D gene is left open where the match is weak. Clone size is shown for a subset of rows, as once, few, many or a class of expanded clone.

d_gene	v_gene	abundance	j_gene	CDR3nt	CDR3aa
.	TRBV6-2/TRBV6-3	once	TRBJ2-1	TGTGCCAGCAGTTCCCACTACCGGAGGGCCGGGTCCTACAATGAGCAGTTCTTC	CASSSHYRRAGSYNEQFF
TRBD1	TRBV3-1/TRBV3-2	.	TRBJ2-7	TGTGCCAGCAGCCGAGTCGGACAGGGGCGAGAGCAGTACTTC	CASSRVGQGREQYF
.	TRBV27	.	TRBJ2-7	TGTGCCAGCAGTTCAGGTTCCGAGCAGTACTTC	CASSSGSEQYF
.	TRBV4-1	.	TRBJ1-3	TGCGCCAGCAGGACTGTGAAGTCTGGAAACACCATATATTTT	CASRTVKSGNTIYF
.	TRBV9	.	TRBJ1-1	TGTGCCAGCAGCGTAGATCCGGGAACGAACACTGAAGCTTTCTTT	CASSVDPGTNTEAFF
.	TRBV5-4	.	TRBJ1-6	TGTGCCAGCAGCCTCAGTAATAATTCACCCCTCCACTTT	CASSLSNNSPLHF
.	TRBV7-9	.	TRBJ1-5	TGTGCCAGCAGCTTAGGGGCCGGATACAATCAGCCCCAGCATTTT	CASSLGAGYNQPQHF
.	TRBV19	.	TRBJ2-7	TGTGCCAGTAGTATAGAGACTCGACCTTACTACGAGCAGTACTTC	CASSIETRPYYEQYF
.	TRBV18	.	TRBJ1-6	TGTGCCAGCTCACCACAAGGTCCAGGCTATAATTCACCCCTCCACTTT	CASSPQGPGYNSPLHF
.	TRBV5-8	.	TRBJ1-4	TGTGCCAGCAGCAGCCGACAAGGGGATGAAAAACTGTTTTTT	CASSSRQGDEKLFF
TRBD2	TRBV25-1	.	TRBJ2-3	TGTGCCAGCAGTGAGAGAAGCGGGAGGGCTAGCACAGATACGCAGTATTTT	CASSERSGRASTDTQYF
TRBD2	TRBV2	.	TRBJ2-1	TGTGCCAGCAGGAATCCTCTAGCGGGCAGCTCCTACAATGAGCAGTTCTTC	CASRNPLAGSSYNEQFF
.	TRBV10-3	.	TRBJ1-1	TGTGCCATCAGTGAGTTCTCCACTGGGAACACTGAAGCTTTCTTT	CAISEFSTGNTEAFF
TRBD2	TRBV28	.	TRBJ2-3	TGTGCCAGCAGTCTTAGCGGGAGCTCCAGGGAGGGTACGCAGTATTTT	CASSLSGSSREGTQYF
TRBD1	TRBV10-3	.	TRBJ2-7	TGTGCCATCAGTAAGGACAGGGGCTACGAGCAGTACTTC	CAISKDRGYEQYF
TRBD2	TRBV2	.	TRBJ2-7	TGTGCCAGCAGTGTAGGGCTAGCGGCCTACGAGCAGTACTTC	CASSVGLAAYEQYF
.	TRBV11-2	.	TRBJ1-2	TGTGCCAGCAGCCGCGGGACGGTGAACTATGGCTACACCTTC	CASSRGTVNYGYTF
.	TRBV4-1	.	TRBJ2-2	TGCGCCAGCAGCCATTCAACCGGGGAGCTGTTTTTT	CASSHSTGELFF
.	TRBV3-1/TRBV3-2	.	TRBJ2-2	TGTGCCAGCAGCCAATACAGCGGGGAGCTGTTTTTT	CASSQYSGELFF
TRBD2	TRBV5-1	.	TRBJ2-3	TGCGCCTCACGTGAACTAGCGGTAGCCACAGATACGCAGTATTTT	CASRELAVATDTQYF